This T cell receptor (beta chain) was profiled in a study of Ad26.COV2.S vaccination and SARS-CoV-2 variants. The overall study: Ad26.COV2.S was injected intramuscularly once or twice, 56 days apart.

As regards this clone: The target antigen is unknown.

Method: immunoSEQ multiplex PCR; TCRdb's copy keeps in-frame clones and lacks some. The repertoire includes about 410,000 clones, 75% to 90% of them detected once, and 3.5% sits in the top ten. Treatment specified: roughly 20 received Ad26.COV2.S at low or high dose, single or two shots; several received placebo; per-sample allocation not given. Specimen acquisition occurred on day 63 following the initial vaccine or placebo injection. In Boston, the donor was an adult between 18-55 years of age. The vaccine delivered Wuhan-strain SARS-CoV-2 spike through an Ad26 vector. The V end was cut by 5 bases, the J end by 0 bases, with 11 bases between. There are 15 residues in the CDR3. Germline lookup yields CDR1 MRHNA and CDR2 SNTAGT. Study-level findings and limits: Substantial breadth in spike-specific CD8+ and CD4+ T cell responses was reportedly seen after vaccination.

The receptor's source is a person aged 18-60 years who received the Ad26.COV2.S COVID-19 vaccine or a placebo. Sequences were derived from peripheral blood, sampled in a trial of Ad26.COV2.S vaccine versus placebo. The chain uses TRBV6-4 and TRBJ2-1; weak D call: TRBD2 (5 bases). The CDR3 DNA reads TGTGCCAGCAGTCGGACTTATACCTCCTACAATGAGCAGTTCTTC. Its protein product is CASSRTYTSYNEQFF.